Below, 25 T cell receptor beta chains from the same sample are listed, as sequenced in a study of blood T cell repertoires in COVID-19. This table comes from immunoSEQ multiplex PCR, and its TCRdb copy is limited to in-frame clones, with some not included. The sample has tens of thousands of clones, about 86% seen once. Sequencing was carried out using peripheral blood. The receptors originated from an elderly woman with active or convalescent COVID-19.

This clone was counted a single time. The chain links TRBV10-3 to TRBJ1-6; D perhaps matches TRBD1 (5 bases). The CDR3 extends over 13 amino acids. The germline CDR1 and CDR2 sequences are ENHRY and SYGVKD. V lost 4 bases, J lost 10 bases, and 11 bases lay in between. The CDR3 region has the DNA TGTGCCATCAGTGCCAGGGTAGAATCACCCCTCCACTTT. It is translated as CAISARVESPLHF.

This chain connects TRBV4-3 to TRBJ2-3; the match to TRBD2 covers 7 bases. J lost 4 bases, V lost 4 bases, and 8 bases had no gene match. CDR3 length: 15 amino acids. From germline, CDR1 is LGHNA and CDR2 YSLEER. CDR3 sequence reads: CASSPLSGLADTQYF. CDR3 bases: TGCGCCAGCAGCCCTCTATCCGGACTAGCAGATACGCAGTATTTT.

This chain connects TRBV10-2 to TRBJ2-2; perhaps TRBD1 as D (5 bases). Trimming took 8 bases from V and 7 from J, leaving 11 bases between them. The length of the CDR3 is 12 residues. CDR1 is WSHSY, CDR2 SAAADI, per germline. CDR3: CASQGYGGELFF. For the CDR3, the DNA is TGCGCCAGCCAGGGTTATGGCGGGGAGCTGTTTTTT.

V is TRBV6-2 or TRBV6-3 and J is TRBJ1-6; 11 positions match TRBD1. From germline, CDR1 is MNHEY and CDR2 SVGEGT. The V gene end was trimmed by 2 bases and the J gene end by 6 bases; junction bases not matched to a gene: 3. This CDR3 has 16 residues. The CDR3: CASSYGQGASNSPLHF. CDR3 nucleotides: TGTGCCAGCAGTTACGGACAGGGGGCAAGTAATTCACCCCTCCACTTT.

This sequence joins TRBV5-4 and TRBJ1-1; D is ambiguous. CDR1 SGHNT and CDR2 YYREEE come from the germline V gene (reference sequence). This CDR3 has 13 amino acids. With 3 bases removed from V and 10 bases from J, the gap between germline ends came to 16 bases. This CDR3 is CASSSGSEGTAFF. The CDR3 coding sequence is TGTGCCAGCAGCTCGGGGTCTGAGGGCACAGCTTTCTTT.

This rearrangement joins TRBV19 to TRBJ2-7, with 7 positions matching TRBD1. CDR1 and CDR2 (germline): LNHDA, SQIVND (reference sequence). The CDR3 has 13 amino acids. V was clipped by 7 bases and J by 2 bases; unmatched bases: 5. CDR3 sequence: CASKNTGAYEQYF. CDR3 DNA sequence: TGTGCCAGTAAAAACACAGGGGCCTACGAGCAGTACTTC.

The V gene is TRBV10-2, the J gene TRBJ2-5; a weak D match, TRBD2 (5 bases). Trimming stripped 4 bases from V and 4 bases from J, with 13 bases between. Germline loops: CDR1 WSHSY, CDR2 SAAADI. CDR3 length equals 14 residues. The CDR3 nucleotides are TGCGCCAGCAGTGTCCTGGGCGGAGGAGAGACCCAGTACTTC. This sequence encodes CASSVLGGGETQYF.

The CDR3 reads CASRQDRVASPLHF. The CDR3 DNA reads TGTGCCAGTCGACAGGACAGGGTGGCGTCACCCCTCCACTTT. J is TRBJ1-6 and V is TRBV19, with 8 positions matching TRBD1. This CDR3 region has 14 residues. V was clipped by 8 bases and J by 10 bases; unmatched bases: 10. Germline CDR1 LNHDA, CDR2 SQIVND (reference sequence). The entire variable domain, with the rest obtained from reference TRBV19 and TRBJ1-6, is as follows: DGGITQSPKYLFRKEGQNVTLSCEQNLNHDAMYWYRQDPGQGLRLIYYSQIVNDFQKGDIAEGYSVSREKKESFPLTVTSAQKNPTAFYLCASRQDRVASPLHFGNGTRLTVT.

The chain couples TRBV7-2 to TRBJ1-6, with 8 bases aligning to TRBD1. Germline V gene lookup returns CDR1 SGHTA and CDR2 FQGNSA. This CDR3 region has 17 residues. Unmatched junction bases numbered 6, after V lost 5 bases and J lost 0 bases. The CDR3 spells CASSAGQGSSYNSPLHF. CDR3 coding DNA: TGTGCCAGCAGCGCCGGACAGGGAAGCTCCTATAATTCACCCCTCCACTTT.

This clone has only one observation. The V and J genes are TRBV7-2 and TRBJ2-1, with D tentatively TRBD1 (6 bases). Trimming took 0 bases from V and 7 from J, leaving 19 bases between them. Germline assignment: CDR1 SGHTA and CDR2 FQGNSA. The CDR3 extends over 17 amino acids. CDR3 DNA: TGTGCCAGCAGCTTAGCAGGTCCCACTTGGGGGCGGAATGAGCAGTTCTTC. Protein: CASSLAGPTWGRNEQFF.

The J gene is TRBJ1-1, the V gene TRBV29-1; 7 bases fit TRBD1. With 7 bases clipped from V and 0 bases from J, the junction kept 5 bases outside the gene matches. CDR3 size: 13 residues. The germline V gene has CDR1 SQVTM and CDR2 ANQGSEA. CDR3 region: CSGMGQMNTEAFF. The CDR3 DNA reads as TGCAGCGGCATGGGACAGATGAACACTGAAGCTTTCTTT.

V usage is TRBV11-2 and J usage is TRBJ1-2; D unclear. The CDR3 runs 15 residues. Germline loops: CDR1 SGHAT, CDR2 FQNNGV. Trimming removed 0 bases at V and 6 bases at J, with 14 bases between. CDR3 in DNA: TGTGCCAGCAGCTTAGATCCCGGAGGTTGGGATGGCTACACCTTC. Translated, it gives CASSLDPGGWDGYTF.

The rearrangement uses TRBV14 and TRBJ1-3; maybe TRBD1 (6 bases). This CDR3 is built from 15 residues. Trimming removed 4 bases at V and 4 bases at J, with 14 bases between. Germline values: CDR1 SGHDN, CDR2 FVKESK. Here the CDR3 DNA reads TGTGCCAGCAGCCCTCTCCGGGACATCGGAAACACCATATATTTT. This encodes CASSPLRDIGNTIYF.

The rearrangement uses TRBV28 and TRBJ1-4, with TRBD1 matching 7 bases. This CDR3 has 14 residues. V lost 7 bases to trimming and J lost 5 bases; unmatched junction nucleotides: 7. The germline V gene encodes CDR1 MDHEN and CDR2 SYDVKM. The CDR3 loop is CASTEQGLNEKLFF. CDR3 nucleotide sequence: TGTGCCAGCACCGAACAGGGGCTCAATGAAAAACTGTTTTTT.

In its sample, this clone was seen a few times. J is TRBJ2-1 and V is TRBV6-2 or TRBV6-3, with 7 bases identical to TRBD2. V was pared by 2 bases and J by 3 bases, with 1 base of the junction left unmatched. The germline V gene encodes CDR1 MNHEY and CDR2 SVGEGT. This CDR3 has 14 residues. The CDR3 spells CASSYASGYNEQFF. CDR3 DNA: TGTGCCAGCAGTTACGCTAGCGGCTACAATGAGCAGTTCTTC.

This clone was counted between two and nine times. The chain combines TRBV10-3 with TRBJ1-3; D is unresolved. CDR3 length: 10 amino acids. Germline V gene lookup returns CDR1 ENHRY and CDR2 SYGVKD. The ends were cut back, 10 bases at V and 9 bases at J, with 10 bases in the middle. CDR3 sequence reads: CATYEGTIYF. CDR3 in DNA: TGTGCCACCTACGAGGGCACCATATATTTT.

The chain carries TRBV7-7 and TRBJ1-2; D call uncertain. The CDR3 consists of 16 residues. Germline V lookup: CDR1 SSHAT, CDR2 FNYEAQ (reference sequence). V dropped 2 bases and J dropped 2 bases, with 15 bases sitting between them. CDR3 sequence (DNA): TGTGCCAGCAGCTTACATCCCGAGCTGAGAAACTATGGCTACACCTTC. This sequence encodes CASSLHPELRNYGYTF.

The V gene is TRBV3-1 (or the pseudogene TRBV3-2), the J gene TRBJ1-1; D is undetermined. The germline V gene encodes CDR1 LGHDT and CDR2 YNNKEL (reference sequence). This CDR3 comprises 15 residues. Trimming took off 4 bases at V and 1 base at J, with 13 bases between the two ends. The CDR3 nucleotides read TGTGCCAGCAGCCTCCAGGTTCGTCAGAACACTGAAGCTTTCTTT. Its protein is CASSLQVRQNTEAFF.

V is TRBV5-6 and J is TRBJ1-4; weak D call: TRBD1 (5 bases). The CDR3 spans 15 residues. V was pared by 5 bases and J by 8 bases, with 19 bases between. Germline V gene sequence: CDR1 SGHDT, CDR2 YYEEEE. The CDR3, as DNA: TGTGCCAGCAGACGCAGGGACTCCCCGAAGGAAAAACTGTTTTTT. Encoded protein: CASRRRDSPKEKLFF.

Only a few counts were recorded for this clone. This chain connects TRBV4-2 to TRBJ1-5; D uncertain. Between the trimmed V and J ends, which lost 4 bases and 6 bases, there was a span of 10 bases. Looked up from germline, CDR1 is LGHNA and CDR2 is YNFKEQ. This CDR3 region has 13 residues. This CDR3 is CASSPSLTQPQHF. CDR3 coding DNA: TGTGCCAGCAGCCCTAGCTTAACTCAGCCCCAGCATTTT.

V is TRBV6-2 or TRBV6-3 and J is TRBJ2-2; 9 bases align to TRBD1. V lost 2 bases, J lost 6 bases, and 1 base stayed unmatched. The CDR3 covers 14 residues. From germline, CDR1 is MNHEY and CDR2 SVGEGT. The CDR3 loop reads CASSYRTGAGELFF. The DNA of the CDR3 is TGTGCCAGCAGTTACAGGACAGGGGCCGGGGAGCTGTTTTTT.

The rearrangement joins TRBV11-2 to TRBJ1-1; 8 positions agree with TRBD1. This CDR3 is built from 14 residues. V lost 4 bases to trimming and J lost 1 base; unmatched junction nucleotides: 2. Germline CDR1 is SGHAT and CDR2 is FQNNGV. The CDR3 here is CASSSGQGNTEAFF. The CDR3 bases are TGTGCCAGCAGCTCAGGACAGGGGAACACTGAAGCTTTCTTT.

This clone was seen a single time. V is TRBV27 and J is TRBJ2-1, with 13 positions matching TRBD2. Trimming cost V 7 bases and J 6 bases; bases outside gene matches: 9. Looked up from germline, CDR1 is MNHEY and CDR2 is SMNVEV (reference sequence). CDR3 length: 16 amino acids. The CDR3 sequence: CASTRLAGGHSNEQFF. In DNA, the CDR3 is TGTGCCAGCACTCGACTAGCGGGGGGACATAGCAATGAGCAGTTCTTC.

This clone was recorded a few times. The chain joins TRBV4-1 to TRBJ1-3; 10 bases align to TRBD1. The V segment lost 4 bases and the J segment 0 bases; nucleotides outside the gene matches: 3. The germline V gene has CDR1 MGHRA and CDR2 YSYEKL. This CDR3 is built from 16 residues. The CDR3 here is CASSPWTGGSGNTIYF. DNA of the CDR3: TGCGCCAGCAGCCCCTGGACAGGGGGCTCTGGAAACACCATATATTTT.

The chain carries TRBV5-1 and TRBJ1-2; 8 bases align to TRBD1. Germline V CDR1 and CDR2: SGHRS, YFSETQ. The V segment lost 0 bases and the J segment 4 bases; nucleotides outside the gene matches: 14. CDR3 length: 18 residues. This CDR3 is CASSLGTGKGSGIYGYTF. Here the CDR3 DNA reads TGCGCCAGCAGCTTGGGGACAGGGAAGGGAAGTGGGATCTATGGCTACACCTTC.